These T cell receptor beta chains were read from a single sample in a study of CD8 T cells in Susac syndrome. TCRdb itself ran the immunoSEQ multiplex PCR reads through MiXCR, one entry per CDR3 protein. The table shows about 130,000 distinct CDR3 sequences, with just under 95% occurring only once. The sample was CD8+ T cells from PBMCs. The receptors were sampled from a human donor with Susac syndrome. CDR3s include the opening cysteine and the closing phenylalanine or tryptophan. D genes are given only for firm matches. Not all rows give a size; the values are once, few, many and, for expanded clones, a class.

V,J,D,size,CDR3,DNA
TRBV9,TRBJ2-2,.,.,CASSVRDQNTGELFF,TGTGCCAGCAGCGTCCGGGACCAGAACACCGGGGAGCTGTTTTTT
TRBV5-4,TRBJ2-7,TRBD1,.,CASSPGQGTSYEQYF,TGTGCCAGCAGCCCGGGACAGGGGACCTCCTACGAGCAGTACTTC
TRBV6-4,TRBJ2-1,.,.,CASSDSGTKSYNEQFF,TGTGCCAGCAGTGACTCCGGGACAAAATCCTACAATGAGCAGTTCTTC
TRBV5-1,TRBJ1-1,.,.,CASSLGPAGDIANTEAFF,TGCGCCAGCAGCTTGGGCCCTGCCGGGGACATAGCGAACACTGAAGCTTTCTTT
TRBV4-2,TRBJ2-1,TRBD2,.,CASSQETSGIGDVDEQFF,TGTGCCAGCAGCCAAGAAACTAGCGGGATCGGAGATGTCGATGAGCAGTTCTTC
TRBV30,TRBJ2-3,TRBD1,.,CAWSRDSFTDTQYF,TGTGCCTGGAGCCGGGACAGTTTCACAGATACGCAGTATTTT
TRBV20-1,TRBJ1-1,TRBD1,.,CSAAGGGGDTEAFF,TGCAGTGCCGCAGGGGGAGGAGGGGACACTGAAGCTTTCTTT
TRBV30,TRBJ1-1,.,.,CAWSLVGHEAFF,TGTGCCTGGAGCCTTGTGGGCCATGAAGCTTTCTTT
TRBV30,TRBJ2-5,TRBD2,.,CAWTSGVGETQYF,TGTGCCTGGACTAGCGGGGTGGGAGAGACCCAGTACTTC
TRBV20-1,TRBJ1-5,.,.,CSARETTGTYQPQHF,TGCAGTGCTAGAGAGACGACAGGAACCTATCAGCCCCAGCATTTT
TRBV7-2,TRBJ2-1,.,.,CASRPLIFGVNEQFF,TGTGCCAGCAGACCCTTAATTTTCGGGGTTAATGAGCAGTTCTTC
TRBV9,TRBJ2-1,.,.,CASSVGVSSYNEQFF,TGTGCCAGCAGCGTTGGTGTCAGCTCCTACAATGAGCAGTTCTTC
TRBV30,TRBJ1-1,.,once,CAWSPIQMNTEAFF,TGTGCCTGGAGTCCCATCCAGATGAACACTGAAGCTTTCTTT
TRBV4-1,TRBJ2-7,.,.,CASSQALTYEQYF,TGCGCCAGCAGCCAGGCGCTAACCTACGAGCAGTACTTC